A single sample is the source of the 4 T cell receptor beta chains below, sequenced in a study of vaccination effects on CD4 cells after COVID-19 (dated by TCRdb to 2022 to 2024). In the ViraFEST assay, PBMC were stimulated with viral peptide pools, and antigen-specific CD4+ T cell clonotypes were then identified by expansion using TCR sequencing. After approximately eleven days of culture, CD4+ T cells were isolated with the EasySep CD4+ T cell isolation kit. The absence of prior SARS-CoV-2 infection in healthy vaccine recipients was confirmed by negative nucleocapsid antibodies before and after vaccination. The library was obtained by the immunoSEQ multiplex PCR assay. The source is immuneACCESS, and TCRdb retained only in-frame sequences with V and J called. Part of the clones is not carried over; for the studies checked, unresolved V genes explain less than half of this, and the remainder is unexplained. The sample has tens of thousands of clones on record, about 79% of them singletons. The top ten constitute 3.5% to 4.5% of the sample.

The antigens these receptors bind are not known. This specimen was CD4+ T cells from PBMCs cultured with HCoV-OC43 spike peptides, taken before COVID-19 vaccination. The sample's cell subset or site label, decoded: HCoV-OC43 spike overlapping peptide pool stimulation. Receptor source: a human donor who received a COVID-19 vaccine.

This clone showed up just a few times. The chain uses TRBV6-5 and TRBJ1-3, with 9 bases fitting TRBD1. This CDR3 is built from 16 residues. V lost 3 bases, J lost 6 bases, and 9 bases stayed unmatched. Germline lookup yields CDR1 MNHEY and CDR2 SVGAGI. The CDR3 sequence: CASSYDGTGKENTIYF. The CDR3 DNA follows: TGTGCCAGCAGTTATGACGGGACAGGGAAAGAAAACACCATATATTTT.

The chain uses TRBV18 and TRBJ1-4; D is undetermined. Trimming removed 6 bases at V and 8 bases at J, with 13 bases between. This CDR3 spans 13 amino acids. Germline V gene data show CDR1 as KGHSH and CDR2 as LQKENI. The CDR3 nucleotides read TGTGCCAGCTCTTACGGGCCCAGGGAAAAACTGTTTTTT. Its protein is CASSYGPREKLFF.

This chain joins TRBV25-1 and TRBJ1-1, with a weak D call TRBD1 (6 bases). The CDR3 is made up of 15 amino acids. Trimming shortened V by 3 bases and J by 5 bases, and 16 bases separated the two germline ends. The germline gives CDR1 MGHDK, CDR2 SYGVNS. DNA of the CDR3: TGTGCCAGCAGTGACCCTAGAAAGGGGGATACTGAAGCTTTCTTT. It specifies CASSDPRKGDTEAFF.

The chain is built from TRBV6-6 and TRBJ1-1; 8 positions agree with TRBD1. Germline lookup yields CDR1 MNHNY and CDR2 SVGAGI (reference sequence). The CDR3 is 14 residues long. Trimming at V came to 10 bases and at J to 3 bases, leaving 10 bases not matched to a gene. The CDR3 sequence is CATTGGQSYTEAFF. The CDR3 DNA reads TGTGCCACCACAGGGGGACAGAGCTACACTGAAGCTTTCTTT.